The rows below give T cell receptor beta chains drawn from one sample of a study of blood T cell repertoires in COVID-19. TCRdb keeps only in-frame clones here, not all; method: immunoSEQ multiplex PCR. The sample yields 650,000 to 800,000 clones, 85% to 90% seen once. The material sequenced was peripheral blood. The receptor source for this set is a woman aged 18-29 years with acute or convalescent COVID-19. The CDR3 runs from the conserved cysteine through the conserved F or W. A D gene is named only where the DNA matches it firmly. For some rows the clone size is stated as once, few or many, or as a class when expanded; others skip it.

few	TRBV6-5	TRBJ1-1	.	CATHRGFMNTEAFF	TGTGCCACCCACCGGGGGTTCATGAACACTGAAGCTTTCTTT
.	TRBV29-1	TRBJ1-1	.	CSVVGRGATEAFF	TGCAGCGTTGTAGGTCGGGGAGCCACTGAAGCTTTCTTT
.	TRBV5-5	TRBJ1-5	TRBD1	CASSRDSEGPQHF	TGTGCCAGCAGCCGGGACAGCGAGGGGCCCCAGCATTTT
.	TRBV5-1	TRBJ1-1	.	CASMALGNTEAFF	TGCGCCAGCATGGCCCTTGGGAACACTGAAGCTTTCTTT
.	TRBV7-3	TRBJ1-1	.	CASSLTSAGGAFF	TGTGCCAGCAGCTTAACGTCTGCAGGTGGAGCTTTCTTT
once	TRBV7-9	TRBJ2-1	.	CASSLTGNNEQFF	TGTGCCAGCAGCTTAACGGGGAACAATGAGCAGTTCTTC
.	TRBV6-5	TRBJ1-3	.	CASSQSGNTIYF	TGTGCCAGCAGTCAATCTGGAAACACCATATATTTT
.	TRBV28	TRBJ1-2	TRBD1	CASSSGTANYGYTF	TGTGCCAGCAGTTCCGGGACAGCTAACTATGGCTACACCTTC
.	TRBV13	TRBJ1-4	.	CASSPGQDEKLFF	TGTGCCAGCAGCCCCGGCCAGGATGAAAAACTGTTTTTT
.	TRBV27	TRBJ2-1	.	CASSPSQQGNEQFF	TGTGCCAGCAGCCCATCCCAGCAGGGAAATGAGCAGTTCTTC
.	TRBV4-1	TRBJ2-7	.	CASSLSGESSYEQYF	TGCGCCAGCAGTCTGAGCGGCGAGAGCTCCTACGAGCAGTACTTC
.	TRBV7-9	TRBJ2-1	TRBD2	CASSLGLAGEQFF	TGTGCCAGCAGCCTAGGACTAGCGGGCGAGCAGTTCTTC
.	TRBV5-6	TRBJ1-5	.	CASSLGQQAYSNQPQHF	TGTGCCAGCAGCTTGGGGCAGCAGGCCTATAGCAATCAGCCCCAGCATTTT
few	TRBV2	TRBJ1-3	.	CASTPGRNTIYF	TGTGCCAGCACCCCCGGGAGAAACACCATATATTTT
.	TRBV7-9	TRBJ1-2	.	CASSGTGYTF	TGTGCCAGCAGCGGTACAGGCTACACCTTC
.	TRBV29-1	TRBJ2-7	.	CSVGQAQSRGEQYF	TGCAGCGTTGGGCAGGCGCAAAGTAGAGGGGAGCAGTACTTC
.	TRBV28	TRBJ1-5	.	CASSPQTGGQPQHF	TGTGCCAGCAGTCCTCAGACAGGAGGTCAGCCCCAGCATTTT
.	TRBV4-1	TRBJ2-3	.	CASSQITSTDTQYF	TGCGCCAGCAGCCAAATTACTAGCACAGATACGCAGTATTTT
once	TRBV27	TRBJ1-1	.	CASRTTADTEAFF	TGTGCCAGCAGAACAACAGCGGACACTGAAGCTTTCTTT
.	TRBV2	TRBJ1-5	.	CASSNRNRAGQPQHF	TGTGCCAGCAGTAATAGGAACAGGGCTGGTCAGCCCCAGCATTTT
.	TRBV30	TRBJ1-1	.	CAQNRVGTEAFF	TGTGCCCAAAACAGGGTTGGCACTGAAGCTTTCTTT
once	TRBV5-1	TRBJ2-7	.	CASSQNGGYEQYF	TGCGCCAGCAGCCAAAACGGGGGCTACGAGCAGTACTTC
once	TRBV18	TRBJ1-5	TRBD1	CASSPGQTVTQPQHF	TGTGCCAGCTCACCGGGACAGACAGTCACTCAGCCCCAGCATTTT
.	TRBV6-6	TRBJ1-5	TRBD1	CASVGRTGVHQPQHF	TGTGCCAGCGTGGGGAGAACAGGGGTACATCAGCCCCAGCATTTT
.	TRBV3-1/TRBV3-2	TRBJ2-5	TRBD2	CASSPGTSGGAAQETQYF	TGTGCCAGCAGCCCTGGGACTAGCGGGGGGGCCGCCCAAGAGACCCAGTACTTC
few	TRBV25-1	TRBJ1-2	.	CASMARNYGYTF	TGTGCCAGCATGGCCAGGAACTATGGCTACACCTTC
.	TRBV18	TRBJ1-1	TRBD1	CASSPGQGEWAFF	TGTGCCAGCTCACCCGGACAGGGTGAGTGGGCTTTCTTT
few	TRBV5-1	TRBJ1-2	TRBD1	CASSDSQGAYGYTF	TGCGCCAGCAGCGACTCTCAGGGGGCGTATGGCTACACCTTC
.	TRBV18	TRBJ1-1	TRBD1	CASSPGFTGQGSNEAFF	TGTGCCAGCTCACCAGGCTTTACGGGACAGGGTTCGAATGAAGCTTTCTTT
once	TRBV7-2	TRBJ2-5	TRBD2	CASSSATSGGKTQYF	TGTGCCAGCAGCTCTGCAACTAGCGGGGGGAAGACCCAGTACTTC
once	TRBV10-2	TRBJ1-1	TRBD1	CASRPTGGGNTEAFF	TGCGCCAGCAGGCCAACAGGGGGCGGGAACACTGAAGCTTTCTTT
.	TRBV4-1	TRBJ2-7	.	CASSQDGGQQYEQYF	TGCGCCAGCAGCCAGGACGGGGGACAGCAGTACGAGCAGTACTTC
.	TRBV6-1	TRBJ1-3	.	CASSEVRLQSGNTIYF	TGTGCCAGCAGTGAGGTCAGGCTTCAATCCGGAAACACCATATATTTT
.	TRBV3-1/TRBV3-2	TRBJ2-2	.	CASMALIGELFF	TGTGCCAGCATGGCCTTAATCGGGGAGCTGTTTTTT
.	TRBV7-9	TRBJ1-4	.	CASSLGEGRYEKLFF	TGTGCCAGCAGCTTAGGGGAGGGGCGGTACGAAAAACTGTTTTTT
.	TRBV5-1	TRBJ1-2	.	CASSVRDFGYGYTF	TGCGCCAGCAGCGTCAGGGATTTCGGCTATGGCTACACCTTC
.	TRBV11-2	TRBJ1-4	TRBD1	CASSLTGGTVEKLFF	TGTGCCAGCAGCCTCACCGGCGGGACAGTAGAAAAACTGTTTTTT
.	TRBV30	TRBJ1-1	.	CAWARVTEAFF	TGTGCCTGGGCTCGGGTCACTGAAGCTTTCTTT
few	TRBV6-4	TRBJ1-2	.	CASSDDFGGEGYTF	TGTGCCAGCAGTGACGACTTTGGGGGGGAAGGCTACACCTTC
.	TRBV7-9	TRBJ2-3	TRBD1	CASSSDRAVPDTQYF	TGTGCCAGCAGCTCGGACAGGGCGGTACCAGATACGCAGTATTTT
.	TRBV15	TRBJ1-4	.	CATCSRPNEKLFF	TGTGCCACCTGTTCCAGGCCAAATGAAAAACTGTTTTTT
.	TRBV5-1	TRBJ2-1	TRBD1	CASSGATGSNEQFF	TGCGCCAGCAGCGGGGCGACAGGGAGCAATGAGCAGTTCTTC
once	TRBV7-3	TRBJ1-3	.	CASSSGVSGNTIYF	TGTGCCAGCAGCTCCGGGGTGTCTGGAAACACCATATATTTT
.	TRBV30	TRBJ1-6	.	CAWSVLTAGNSPLHF	TGTGCCTGGAGTGTACTAACCGCGGGGAATTCACCCCTCCACTTT
.	TRBV2	TRBJ1-2	.	CASTPRTGDYGYTF	TGTGCCAGCACCCCCCGAACAGGTGACTATGGCTACACCTTC